This TCR beta chain was profiled in a study of cytomegalovirus exposure and HLA in healthy donors. The PCR was carried out with 60 Vbeta primers and 13 Jbeta primers. The method was immunoSEQ multiplex PCR; TCRdb's version includes in-frame clones alone and lacks a portion of them. The sample has about 35,000 clones, about 80% seen once. V was shortened by 5 bases and J by 4 bases, with 20 bases between the two germline ends. This CDR3 has 16 residues. Germline CDR1 and CDR2: SGHVS and FQNEAQ. The sequencing input was PBMCs. The source is a male donor in good health and CMV-seronegative. The chain recombines TRBV7-8 with TRBJ1-1, with unresolved D. The CDR3 nucleotides are TGTGCCAGCAGCCCAGCGGGGATCCGACGGCGCACTGAAGCTTTCTTT. It yields the protein CASSPAGIRRRTEAFF.